This note documents a single TCR beta chain sequence. Its target antigen remains unknown. Base-call qualities are not available, and no considerably larger clone is one nucleotide away. From the cysteine up to the phenylalanine, the CDR3 has a length of 16 residues. Only the CDR3 part of the read is kept: 48 bases, read in frame from the first base. CDR1 and CDR2, per the germline V gene, are SNHLY and FYNNEI. Cut back by 6 bases and 4 bases, the V and J ends lie 19 bases apart. The sample is drawn from a study of cytomegalovirus exposure and HLA in healthy donors (dated by TCRdb to about 2017). For the study in its entirety: According to a later analysis, the 110 or so validation repertoires were produced on the same platform as the roughly 700 repertoires of the first cohort. To predict cytomegalovirus infection status, the study brought together high-throughput TCR immunosequencing, statistical association of individual TCRs with disease status, and machine learning. A separate validation cohort of 100 to 150 different subjects was used in addition to the 666-subject first cohort. The aim of the study was to test whether cataloging public T cell receptors could identify signatures of past pathogen exposure. Broad study findings and their caveats: The authors suggested that the approach could potentially be generalized to other disease states and immunological phenotypes. A later analysis had no HLA typing for the validation cohort, so co-occurrence there was scored across all 120 repertoires. Most TCR sequences were seen in very few donors, while some public TCRs were found in many individuals. The classifier was reported to diagnose cytomegalovirus status with high specificity and sensitivity in both the original and validation cohorts. In the study, around 150 TCR beta chains were listed as associated with cytomegalovirus. Subsequent analysis determined that TCRs grouped into clusters in the first cohort also showed a tendency toward co-occurrence across the 120 validation repertoires, and 94% of cluster scores exceeded 0. A few of the identified cytomegalovirus-associated TCR beta chains were confirmed in vitro to be specific for cytomegalovirus antigens.

Library generation was performed with the immunoSEQ multiplex PCR assay. The authors' pipeline ran thus. A statistical classification framework was built to diagnose cytomegalovirus status from the catalog of TCR beta chain sequences. Sourced from immuneACCESS, this table was stored by TCRdb with only in-frame sequences that have V and J called. A share of the clones is absent; for the studies checked, an unresolved V gene accounts for under half, and the remainder has no known explanation. V and J calls plus clone size are reproduced from that table; the DNA served to infer D and trimming. Counted in this sample were some 170,000 clones; less than 90% of them appeared once. Of the sample, around 2.4% falls within the top ten clones. The donors belonged to the validation cohort of about 120 subjects, which was separate from the roughly 700-subject first cohort.

Recombination joined TRBV2 with TRBJ1-5; the best D guess is TRBD1, with 5 bases matching. The sequencing sample was made of PBMCs. The receptor comes from a woman younger than 35 in good health and CMV-seronegative. The CDR3 region: CASRRDAAGLNQPQHF. The base sequence is TGTGCCAGCAGGCGGGACGCGGCAGGGCTTAATCAGCCCCAGCATTTT.